These 12 T cell receptor beta chains came from one sample sequenced in a study of beta chain features in type 1 diabetes. The isolated RNA, all of it, was reverse transcribed, so expressed TCRB transcripts were what got sequenced. The protocol was immunoSEQ multiplex PCR, while the TCRdb copy is restricted to in-frame clones and leaves out a portion. The sample holds 200,000 to 250,000 clones; roughly 13% are singletons and the top ten take about 0.03%. What was sequenced was naive CD4+ T cells from blood. The receptors derive from a woman between 35 and 50 years old in good health.

In this sample, this clone turned up a few times. The rearrangement links TRBV7-9 to TRBJ1-1; a weak D match, TRBD1 (5 bases). Per the germline V gene, CDR1 is SEHNR and CDR2 is FQNEAQ (reference sequence). Trimming took 2 bases from V and 1 from J, leaving 8 bases between them. The CDR3 is made up of 14 amino acids. The CDR3 DNA sequence: TGTGCCAGCAGCTTAAGCAGGGCGAACACTGAAGCTTTCTTT. Residues: CASSLSRANTEAFF. The full variable domain, completed using reference TRBV7-9 and TRBJ1-1, is DTGVSQNPRHKITKRGQNVTFRCDPISEHNRLYWYRQTLGQGPEFLTYFQNEAQLEKSRLLSDRFSAERPKGSFSTLEIQRTEQGDSAMYLCASSLSRANTEAFFGQGTRLTVV.

This clone appeared a few times. The CDR3, as DNA: TGTGCCAGCACCACCAGGGTGGGAGGAAACACCATATATTTT. This gives the protein CASTTRVGGNTIYF. The chain has TRBV6-5 and TRBJ1-3; D possibly corresponds to TRBD1 (5 bases). CDR3 length: 14 amino acids. In germline, CDR1 is MNHEY, CDR2 SVGAGI. Trimming took 7 bases from V and 4 from J, leaving 14 bases between them.

The genes are TRBV7-9 and TRBJ2-3; 12 nucleotides agree with TRBD1. The germline V gene has CDR1 SEHNR and CDR2 FQNEAQ (reference sequence). Unmatched junction bases numbered 13, after V lost 6 bases and J lost 6 bases. This CDR3 comprises 17 residues. The chain's CDR3 is CASRQPPGTGGSDTQYF. In DNA form, the CDR3 reads TGTGCCAGCAGGCAACCTCCCGGGACAGGGGGCTCGGATACGCAGTATTTT. The entire variable domain, with the rest obtained from reference TRBV7-9 and TRBJ2-3, is as follows: DTGVSQNPRHKITKRGQNVTFRCDPISEHNRLYWYRQTLGQGPEFLTYFQNEAQLEKSRLLSDRFSAERPKGSFSTLEIQRTEQGDSAMYLCASRQPPGTGGSDTQYFGPGTRLTVL.

The genes are TRBV19 and TRBJ2-2; D ambiguous. The CDR3 contains 15 residues. Trimming left V 3 bases short and J 5 bases short, with 13 bases between. CDR1 and CDR2 from the germline V gene are LNHDA and SQIVND (reference sequence). CDR3 nucleotide sequence: TGTGCCAGTAGTATGACTCACCCGCCGACCGGGGAGCTGTTTTTT. Translating gives CASSMTHPPTGELFF.

The CDR3 spells CASSVAPVANTEAFF. CDR3 bases: TGTGCCAGCAGCGTAGCGCCAGTAGCGAACACTGAAGCTTTCTTT. The chain joins TRBV9 to TRBJ1-1, with unresolved D. This CDR3 has 15 residues. Germline V gene lookup returns CDR1 SGDLS and CDR2 YYNGEE. Trimming took 0 bases from V and 1 from J, leaving 10 bases between them.

The chain couples TRBV7-8 to TRBJ1-6; 8 bases line up with TRBD1. Germline V gives CDR1 SGHVS, CDR2 FQNEAQ. The CDR3 length is 17 residues. J was trimmed by 5 bases and V by 2 bases; bases with no gene match: 8. DNA for the CDR3: TGTGCCAGCAGCTTACGAGTACAGGGGGTAGATAATTCACCCCTCCACTTT. Its translation is CASSLRVQGVDNSPLHF. Complete variable domain (other parts from reference TRBV7-8 and TRBJ1-6): GAGVSQSPRYKVAKRGQDVALRCDPISGHVSLFWYQQALGQGPEFLTYFQNEAQLDKSGLPSDRFFAERPEGSVSTLKIQRTQQEDSAVYLCASSLRVQGVDNSPLHFGNGTRLTVT.

Only a few counts were recorded for this clone. The chain is built from TRBV29-1 and TRBJ1-2, with TRBD1 identical over 9 bases. The CDR3 runs to 12 residues. V shed 6 bases and J 6 bases; nucleotides not matched to a gene: 5. Germline V gene lookup returns CDR1 SQVTM and CDR2 ANQGSEA. The CDR3 sequence is CSVTGQGNGYTF. As DNA, the CDR3 is TGCAGCGTCACGGGACAGGGAAATGGCTACACCTTC. Combining the CDR3 with reference TRBV29-1 and TRBJ1-2 gives the whole variable domain SAVISQKPSRDICQRGTSLTIQCQVDSQVTMMFWYRQQPGQSLTLIATANQGSEATYESGFVIDKFPISRPNLTFSTLTVSNMSPEDSSIYLCSVTGQGNGYTFGSGTRLTVV.

This clone showed up just a few times. The rearrangement uses TRBV5-1 and TRBJ2-7; 7 nucleotides align to TRBD1. The CDR3 covers 15 residues. Germline-derived CDR1 and CDR2 are SGHRS and YFSETQ. V lost 0 bases and J lost 4; bases outside the gene matches: 7. CDR3 DNA: TGCGCCAGCAGCTTGGGGGGGACAGAGCTTTACGAGCAGTACTTC. Translated, it gives CASSLGGTELYEQYF.

This clone was counted between two and nine times. The V gene is TRBV4-1, the J gene TRBJ2-7; D may be TRBD1 (6 bases). The CDR3 length is 16 residues. Germline CDR1 reads MGHRA; CDR2 reads YSYEKL. Between the trimmed V and J ends, which lost 5 bases and 2 bases, there was a span of 19 bases. The CDR3 reads CASSDHPGTPTYEQYF. For the CDR3, the DNA is TGCGCCAGCAGCGATCACCCCGGGACACCAACCTACGAGCAGTACTTC.

This clone has more than one count but fewer than ten. V gene TRBV6-1 combines with J gene TRBJ2-7; D is perhaps TRBD1 (6 bases). The CDR3 totals 14 residues. The V gene's germline CDR1 is MNHNS and CDR2 SASEGT. Deletions cut 4 bases from V and 1 base from J, with 11 bases between. This CDR3 reads CASSVQDSSYEQYF. In DNA form, the CDR3 reads TGTGCCAGCAGTGTTCAGGACAGTTCCTACGAGCAGTACTTC.

The chain uses TRBV5-8 and TRBJ1-2, with D possibly matching TRBD1 (5 bases). The length of the CDR3 is 14 residues. Germline V gives CDR1 SGHTS, CDR2 YDEGEE. V was shortened by 1 base and J by 4 bases, with 11 bases between the two germline ends. In DNA form, the CDR3 reads TGTGCCAGCAGCTTGATGGTAGGGGCCTATGGCTACACCTTC. The encoded protein is CASSLMVGAYGYTF.

V is TRBV6-5 and J is TRBJ1-2; a possible D gene is TRBD1 (5 bases). V lost 2 bases, J lost 8 bases, and 18 bases lay in between. The CDR3 consists of 15 residues. CDR1 and CDR2 from the germline V gene are MNHEY and SVGAGI. As DNA, the CDR3 is TGTGCCAGCAGTTACAGGGAGCGGGGACCGACCGGCTACACCTTC. It specifies CASSYRERGPTGYTF.